This T cell receptor beta chain derives from a study of blood T cell repertoires in COVID-19. Across the study: Some COVID-19 samples were acute and others convalescent; all came from the United States, Italy and Spain. Sources were T cells, B-cell-depleted T cells, or PBMCs; the material itself was cDNA or gDNA.

With 4 bases clipped from V and 3 bases from J, the junction kept 8 bases outside the gene matches. This CDR3 spans 16 amino acids. From germline, CDR1 is KGHSH and CDR2 LQKENI. Original methodology: Amplifying reference gene primers gave estimates of nucleated cell counts. Data came from immunoSEQ multiplex PCR; TCRdb stores just in-frame clones and leaves some out. From that table come the V and J calls and clone size; the DNA was used to work out D and trimming. The sample gives just under 350,000 clones, around four fifths of which show up once; under 3% is in the top ten. The chain carries TRBV18 and TRBJ2-3, with 9 bases that match TRBD2. The clonotype comes from a young man with active or convalescent COVID-19. Material: peripheral blood. CDR3 sequence reads: CASSQRGGAGTDTQYF. CDR3 DNA: TGTGCCAGCTCACAACGCGGGGGGGCCGGAACAGATACGCAGTATTTT.